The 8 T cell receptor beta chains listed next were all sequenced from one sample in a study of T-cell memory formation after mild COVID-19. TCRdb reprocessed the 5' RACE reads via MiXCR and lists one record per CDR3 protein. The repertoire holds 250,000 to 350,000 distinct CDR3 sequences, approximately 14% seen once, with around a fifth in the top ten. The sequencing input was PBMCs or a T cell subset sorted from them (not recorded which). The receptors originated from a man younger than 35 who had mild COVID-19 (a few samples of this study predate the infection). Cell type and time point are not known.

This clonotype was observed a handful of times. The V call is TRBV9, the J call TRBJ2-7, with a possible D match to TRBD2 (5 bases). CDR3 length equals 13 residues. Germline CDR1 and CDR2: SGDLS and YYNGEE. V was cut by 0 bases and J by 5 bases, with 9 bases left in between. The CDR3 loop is CASSVGSGNEQYF. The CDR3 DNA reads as TGTGCCAGCAGCGTAGGCTCGGGGAACGAGCAGTACTTC.

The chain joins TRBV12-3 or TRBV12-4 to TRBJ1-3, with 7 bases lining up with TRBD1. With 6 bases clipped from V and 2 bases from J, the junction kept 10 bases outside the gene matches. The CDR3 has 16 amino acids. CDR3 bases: TGTGCCAGCAGGGACAGGACACGCTTCACTGGAAACACCATATATTTT. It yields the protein CASRDRTRFTGNTIYF.

CDR3 protein: CASSHGENTGELFF. In nucleotides, the CDR3 is TGTGCCAGCAGCCACGGGGAGAACACCGGGGAGCTGTTTTTT. The rearrangement joins TRBV3-1 to TRBJ2-2, with a possible D match to TRBD2 (5 bases). V lost 3 bases and J lost 1, with 6 bases in between. Germline values: CDR1 LGHDT, CDR2 YNNKEL (reference sequence). This CDR3 comprises 14 residues.

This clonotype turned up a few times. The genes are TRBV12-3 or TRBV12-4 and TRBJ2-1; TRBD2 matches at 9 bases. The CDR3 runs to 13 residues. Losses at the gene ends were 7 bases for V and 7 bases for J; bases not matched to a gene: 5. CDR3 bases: TGTGCCAGCATGGCTAGCGGGGTGAATGAGCAGTTCTTC. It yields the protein CASMASGVNEQFF.

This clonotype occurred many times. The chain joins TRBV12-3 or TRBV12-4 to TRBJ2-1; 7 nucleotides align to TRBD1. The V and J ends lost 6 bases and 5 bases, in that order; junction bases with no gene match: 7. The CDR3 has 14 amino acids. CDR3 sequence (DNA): TGTGCCAGCAGGACGGGACAGAGTGACAATGAGCAGTTCTTC. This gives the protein CASRTGQSDNEQFF.

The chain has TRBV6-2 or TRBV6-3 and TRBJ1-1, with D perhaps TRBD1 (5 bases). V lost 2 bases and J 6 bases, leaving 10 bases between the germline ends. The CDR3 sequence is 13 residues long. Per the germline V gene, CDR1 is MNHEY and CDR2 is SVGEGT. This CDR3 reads CASSYGPGAEAFF. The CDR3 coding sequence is TGTGCCAGCAGTTACGGCCCGGGGGCTGAAGCTTTCTTT.

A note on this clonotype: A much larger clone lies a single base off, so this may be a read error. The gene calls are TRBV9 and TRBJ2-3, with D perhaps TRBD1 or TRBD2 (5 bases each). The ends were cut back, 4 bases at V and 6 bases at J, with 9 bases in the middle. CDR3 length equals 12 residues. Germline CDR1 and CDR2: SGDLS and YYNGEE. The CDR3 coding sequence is TGTGCCAGCAGCCAGTGGGGGGATACGCAGTATTTT. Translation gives CASSQWGDTQYF.

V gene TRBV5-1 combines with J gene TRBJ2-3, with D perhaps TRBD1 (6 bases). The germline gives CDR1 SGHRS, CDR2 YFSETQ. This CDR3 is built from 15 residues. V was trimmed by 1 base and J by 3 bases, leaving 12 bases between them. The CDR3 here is CASSLSWTATDTQYF. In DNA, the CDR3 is TGCGCCAGCAGCTTGTCGTGGACAGCTACAGATACGCAGTATTTT. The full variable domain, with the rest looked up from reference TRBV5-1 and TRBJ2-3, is KAGVTQTPRYLIKTRGQQVTLSCSPISGHRSVSWYQQTPGQGLQFLFEYFSETQRNKGNFPGRFSGRQFSNSRSEMNVSTLELGDSALYLCASSLSWTATDTQYFGPGTRLTVL.